The 20 T cell receptor beta chains in this list originate from one sample, sequenced in a study of regulatory T cells in long-lasting Graves disease. Stated time point: persistent/refractory GD, antithyroid drugs over 5 years with positive TRAb. Scientists built the TCR library using RNA that was extracted from PBMCs. With iRepertoire HTBI primers and Arm-PCR of CDR3 regions, TCR beta libraries were built. TCRdb independently ran MiXCR on the multiplex PCR reads; one entry per CDR3 protein. Among 500,000 to 700,000 distinct CDR3 sequences listed, around 32% were seen once. The material was peripheral blood mononuclear cells (PBMCs), obtained when the disease was refractory, from a patient treated with antithyroid drugs. Receptors originate from a female donor with Graves disease.

This chain connects TRBV19 to TRBJ1-2; D gene uncertain. This CDR3 spans 13 amino acids. V dropped 3 bases and J dropped 11 bases, with 16 bases sitting between them. The germline V gene has CDR1 LNHDA and CDR2 SQIVND (reference sequence). The CDR3 DNA reads TGTGCCAGTAGTATCCCGGGTCCCAACATTTACACCTTC. It yields the protein CASSIPGPNIYTF.

Concerning this clonotype itself: A much larger clonotype is one base distant, so this may be a read error. This rearrangement joins TRBV5-6 to TRBJ1-1; D is ambiguous. Germline V CDR1 and CDR2: SGHDT, YYEEEE. The CDR3 covers 14 residues. CDR3 amino acids: CASSPDMMNTEASF. As DNA, the CDR3 is TGTGCCAGCAGCCCTGACATGATGAACACTGAAGCTTCCTTT.

The V gene is TRBV20-1, the J gene TRBJ2-7; TRBD2 agrees at 13 bases. From germline, CDR1 is DFQATT and CDR2 SNEGSKA (reference sequence). Trimming cost V 3 bases and J 0 bases; bases outside gene matches: 8. CDR3 size: 17 residues. CDR3 DNA: TGCAGTGCTAGCCGGACTAGCGGGAGACTATTCTCCTACGAGCAGTACTTC. It codes for CSASRTSGRLFSYEQYF.

The chain recombines TRBV14 with TRBJ2-1, with D tentatively TRBD2 (6 bases). V was pared by 2 bases and J by 3 bases, with 14 bases between. This CDR3 region has 16 residues. Germline loops: CDR1 SGHDN, CDR2 FVKESK. The CDR3 DNA reads TGTGCCAGCAGCCAATCCCGGGACTGGAACTACAATGAGCAGTTCTTC. This sequence encodes CASSQSRDWNYNEQFF.

This clonotype appeared a few times. The chain has TRBV5-1 and TRBJ2-7; TRBD2 matches 10 bases. The CDR3 totals 15 residues. Unmatched junction bases numbered 4, after V lost 3 bases and J lost 1 base. CDR1 is SGHRS and CDR2 is YFSETQ in the germline V gene. The CDR3 region has the DNA TGCGCCAGCAGCTCTCCGGGACTAGCGTCCTACGAGCAGTACTTC. It specifies CASSSPGLASYEQYF.

The chain couples TRBV6-1 to TRBJ2-5; D not resolved. The germline V gene has CDR1 MNHNS and CDR2 SASEGT. V lost 2 bases and J lost 1, with 14 bases in between. CDR3 length: 16 residues. The CDR3 nucleotides are TGTGCCAGCAGTGAAATTGGGCGGTGGGCCCAAGAGACCCAGTACTTC. It translates to CASSEIGRWAQETQYF.

The chain couples TRBV6-1 to TRBJ2-7; 8 bases are shared with TRBD2. Germline assignment: CDR1 MNHNS and CDR2 SASEGT. With V trimmed by 8 bases and J by 4 bases, 7 bases remained unmatched. This CDR3 is 13 amino acids long. In DNA, the CDR3 is TGTGCCAGCGTAAGACGGGAGGGTTACGAGCAGTACTTC. Residues: CASVRREGYEQYF.

This clonotype was observed many times. V and J are TRBV28 and TRBJ1-2, with 8 bases identical to TRBD1. CDR3 length: 13 amino acids. Germline trimming cut 5 bases from V and 7 bases from J; bases unmatched to any gene: 6. Per the germline V gene, CDR1 is MDHEN and CDR2 is SYDVKM. CDR3 nucleotides: TGTGCCAGCAGTCCCTCAGGGGGCGTTGGCTACACCTTC. Its protein product is CASSPSGGVGYTF.

The sample holds a few counts of this clonotype. The CDR3 region has the DNA TGTGCCAGCAGCCCAATACTATCCTCTGGAAACACCATATATTTT. Its translation: CASSPILSSGNTIYF. The chain carries TRBV6-1 and TRBJ1-3; the D is unclear. Looked up from germline, CDR1 is MNHNS and CDR2 is SASEGT. The V gene lost 6 bases and the J gene lost 0 bases, with 12 bases spanning the gap. There are 15 residues in the CDR3.

This clonotype was observed a handful of times. The chain recombines TRBV3-1 with TRBJ1-2; maybe TRBD1 (5 bases). Germline V gene sequence: CDR1 LGHDT, CDR2 YNNKEL (reference sequence). Trimming removed 0 bases at V and 7 bases at J, with 9 bases between. The CDR3 is 13 amino acids. CDR3: CASSQERGTGYTF. CDR3 in DNA: TGTGCCAGCAGCCAAGAACGGGGCACTGGCTACACCTTC. The full variable domain, in which reference TRBV3-1 and TRBJ1-2 provide the parts outside the CDR3, is DTAVSQTPKYLVTQMGNDKSIKCEQNLGHDTMYWYKQDSKKFLKIMFSYNNKELIINETVPNRFSPKSPDKAHLNLHINSLELGDSAVYFCASSQERGTGYTFGSGTRLTVV.

Ten or more counts support this clonotype. This chain links TRBV2 with TRBJ2-1, with TRBD1 identical over 8 bases. This CDR3 comprises 13 residues. The junction had 6 bases not matched to a gene; V was cut back by 5 bases and J by 9 bases. Germline CDR1 SNHLY, CDR2 FYNNEI. In nucleotides, the CDR3 is TGTGCCAGCAGTAAAGGACAGGGCGGTGAGCAGTTCTTC. It specifies CASSKGQGGEQFF.

In this sample, this clonotype turned up a few times. The CDR3 DNA reads TGTGCCAGCTCACCACTAAAAACAGGTTATGGCTACACCTTC. Residues: CASSPLKTGYGYTF. The J gene is TRBJ1-2, the V gene TRBV18; tentatively, D is TRBD1 (5 bases). The germline CDR1 and CDR2 sequences are KGHSH and LQKENI. V lost 1 base to trimming and J lost 5 bases, with 11 bases between them. This CDR3 has 14 residues. The complete variable domain, with remaining parts taken from reference TRBV18 and TRBJ1-2, reads NAGVMQNPRHLVRRRGQEARLRCSPMKGHSHVYWYRQLPEEGLKFMVYLQKENIIDESGMPKERFSAEFPKEGPSILRIQQVVRGDSAAYFCASSPLKTGYGYTFGSGTRLTVV.

This clonotype has more than one count but fewer than ten. The V call is TRBV12-3 or TRBV12-4, the J call TRBJ1-4; D gene ambiguous. The CDR3 contains 15 residues. The V gene lost 8 bases and the J gene lost 6 bases, with 19 bases spanning the gap. The CDR3 sequence: CASSPKALSHEKLFF. In DNA, the CDR3 is TGTGCCAGCTCCCCAAAGGCCCTGAGTCATGAAAAACTGTTTTTT.

This clonotype was observed a handful of times. This sequence joins TRBV12-3 or TRBV12-4 and TRBJ1-1; the D is unclear. The CDR3 runs to 15 residues. Trimming shortened V by 3 bases and J by 4 bases, and 15 bases separated the two germline ends. CDR3 sequence reads: CASSLTISAITEAFF. For the CDR3, the DNA is TGTGCCAGCAGTTTGACAATTTCGGCCATCACTGAAGCTTTCTTT.

This clonotype has just a few counts. This sequence joins TRBV6-1 and TRBJ2-5, with a possible D match to TRBD1 (7 bases). This CDR3 is built from 11 residues. V was trimmed by 6 bases and J by 7 bases, leaving 9 bases between them. Germline values: CDR1 MNHNS, CDR2 SASEGT. For the CDR3, the DNA is TGTGCCAGCAGCAGGGGGGTGACCCAGTACTTC. Translating it yields CASSRGVTQYF.

Concerning this clonotype itself: The final CDR3 position lacks the conserved phenylalanine or tryptophan, pointing to a likely read error. The chain is built from TRBV2 and TRBJ1-2; D possibly corresponds to TRBD1 (5 bases). The V gene's germline CDR1 is SNHLY and CDR2 FYNNEI. V gave up 10 bases and J gave up 4 bases, with 16 bases separating them. The CDR3 loop spans 13 amino acids. CDR3 sequence reads: CAINPGRVYGYTL. The CDR3 coding sequence is TGTGCCATCAATCCGGGACGGGTCTATGGCTACACCCTC.

This clonotype was counted only a few times. The chain carries TRBV20-1 and TRBJ1-2; D is ambiguous. V was shortened by 1 base and J by 8 bases, with 8 bases between the two germline ends. The germline CDR1 and CDR2 sequences are DFQATT and SNEGSKA (reference sequence). The CDR3 spans 11 residues. CDR3 bases: TGCAGTGCTAGAGCCGGTGGCGGCTACACCTTC. Amino acids: CSARAGGGYTF.

This clonotype was seen only a few times. J is TRBJ2-2 and V is TRBV6-1, with 8 bases lining up with TRBD2. Trimming cost V 6 bases and J 4 bases; bases outside gene matches: 13. CDR1 and CDR2 (germline): MNHNS, SASEGT. The CDR3 spans 17 residues. The CDR3 nucleotides are TGTGCCAGCAGACAGTCCTTATTTCGGGGGGGCACCGGGGAGCTGTTTTTT. The encoded protein is CASRQSLFRGGTGELFF.

V usage is TRBV20-1 and J usage is TRBJ2-7; D is unclear. V dropped 0 bases and J dropped 2 bases, with 8 bases sitting between them. The CDR3 is 13 amino acids. CDR1 DFQATT and CDR2 SNEGSKA come from the germline V gene (reference sequence). DNA of the CDR3: TGCAGTGCTAGAGATCCCTTGGCCTACGAGCAGTACTTC. Translation: CSARDPLAYEQYF.

This chain uses TRBV19 with TRBJ1-2, with 10 bases matching TRBD1. From germline, CDR1 is LNHDA and CDR2 SQIVND (reference sequence). V gave up 5 bases and J gave up 4 bases; unmatched junction bases: 16. This CDR3 region has 18 residues. This CDR3 is CASSGPDRGPRKGYGYTF. For the CDR3, the DNA is TGTGCCAGTAGTGGGCCCGACAGGGGGCCACGGAAAGGCTATGGCTACACCTTC.